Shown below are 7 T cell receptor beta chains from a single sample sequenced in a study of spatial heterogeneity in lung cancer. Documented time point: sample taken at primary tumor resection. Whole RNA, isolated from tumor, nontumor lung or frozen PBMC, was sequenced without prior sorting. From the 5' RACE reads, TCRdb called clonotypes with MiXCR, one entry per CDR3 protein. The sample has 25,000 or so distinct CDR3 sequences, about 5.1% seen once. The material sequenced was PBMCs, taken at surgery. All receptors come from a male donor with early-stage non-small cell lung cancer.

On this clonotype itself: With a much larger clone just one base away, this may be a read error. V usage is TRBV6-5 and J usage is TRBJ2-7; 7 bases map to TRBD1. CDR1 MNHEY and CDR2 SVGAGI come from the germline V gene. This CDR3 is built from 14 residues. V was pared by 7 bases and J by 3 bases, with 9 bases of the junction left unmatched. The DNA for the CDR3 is TGTGCCAGCAAACGCGACAGGGTCTTCTACGAGCAGTACTTC. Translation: CASKRDRVFYEQYF.

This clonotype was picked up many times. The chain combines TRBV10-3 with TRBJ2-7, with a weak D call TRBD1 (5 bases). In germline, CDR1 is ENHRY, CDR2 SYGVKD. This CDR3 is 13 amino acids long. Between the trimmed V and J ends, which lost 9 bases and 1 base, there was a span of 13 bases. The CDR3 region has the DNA TGTGCCATTCAGAGTCAGGGTTCCTACGAGCAGTACTTC. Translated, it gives CAIQSQGSYEQYF.

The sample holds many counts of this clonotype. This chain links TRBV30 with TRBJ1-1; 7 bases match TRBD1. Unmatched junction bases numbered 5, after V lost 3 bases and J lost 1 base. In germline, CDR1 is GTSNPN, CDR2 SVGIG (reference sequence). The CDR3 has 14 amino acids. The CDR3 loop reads CAWRTGLGNTEAFF. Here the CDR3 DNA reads TGTGCCTGGAGGACAGGGCTTGGGAACACTGAAGCTTTCTTT.

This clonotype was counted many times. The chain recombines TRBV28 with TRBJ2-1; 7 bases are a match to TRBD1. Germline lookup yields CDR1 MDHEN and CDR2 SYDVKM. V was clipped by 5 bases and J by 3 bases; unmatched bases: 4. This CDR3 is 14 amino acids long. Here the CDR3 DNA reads TGTGCCAGCAGTGCAGGGACAGTCTACAATGAGCAGTTCTTC. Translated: CASSAGTVYNEQFF.

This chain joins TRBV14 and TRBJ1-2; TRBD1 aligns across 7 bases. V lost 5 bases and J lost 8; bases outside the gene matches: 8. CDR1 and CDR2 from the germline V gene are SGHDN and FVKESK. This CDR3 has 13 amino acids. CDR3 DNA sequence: TGTGCCAGCAGCTTCACAGGGGATGGCGGCTACACCTTC. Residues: CASSFTGDGGYTF. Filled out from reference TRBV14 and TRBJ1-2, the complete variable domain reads EAGVTQFPSHSVIEKGQTVTLRCDPISGHDNLYWYRRVMGKEIKFLLHFVKESKQDESGMPNNRFLAERTGGTYSTLKVQPAELEDSGVYFCASSFTGDGGYTFGSGTRLTVV.

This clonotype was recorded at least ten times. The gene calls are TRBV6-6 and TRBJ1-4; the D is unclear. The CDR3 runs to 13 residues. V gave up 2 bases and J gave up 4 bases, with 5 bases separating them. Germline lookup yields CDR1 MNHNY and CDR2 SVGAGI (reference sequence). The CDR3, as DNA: TGTGCCAGCAGTTACGGGGTTAATGAAAAACTGTTTTTT. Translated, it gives CASSYGVNEKLFF.

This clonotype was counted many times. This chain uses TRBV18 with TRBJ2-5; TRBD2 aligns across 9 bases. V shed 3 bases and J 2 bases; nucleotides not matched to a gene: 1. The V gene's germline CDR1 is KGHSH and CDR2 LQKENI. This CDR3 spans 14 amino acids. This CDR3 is CASSPSGGQETQYF. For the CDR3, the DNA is TGTGCCAGCTCACCCAGCGGGGGGCAAGAGACCCAGTACTTC.